This TCR beta chain was documented in a study of shared clonotypes between healthy human individuals. General observations from the study: The study found lower generation probabilities in non-shared clonotypes than in those shared by all four donors. Rarefaction curves obtained for sorted subsets showed sequencing incomplete despite large depth.

This clone was seen once. Its target is not known. Genomic DNA of every subset was divided equally among multiple immunoSEQ plates. Assay used: immunoSEQ multiplex PCR; TCRdb lists only in-frame clones, some missing. Of some 300,000 clones in the sample, around 70% are singletons; the top ten hold about 10%. The CDR3 spans 14 residues. V lost 5 bases, J lost 2 bases, and 13 bases lay in between. The V gene's germline CDR1 is SSHAT and CDR2 FNYEAQ (reference sequence). This chain uses TRBV7-7 with TRBJ2-7; tentative D call: TRBD1 (6 bases). Sample: memory CD4+ T cells sorted from blood. Subset meaning: CD45RA-negative fraction. The sequence was collected from a man aged 30 to 39 in good health. CDR3 sequence (DNA): TGTGCCAGCAGCCCTGGGAAGGGGGCCTACGAGCAGTACTTC. Its translation: CASSPGKGAYEQYF.